This is a list of T cell receptor beta chains from one sample in a study of T cell responses to AZD1222 COVID-19 vaccine. TCRdb keeps only in-frame clones here, not all; method: immunoSEQ multiplex PCR. The sample shows 150,000 to 200,000 clones, around 90% of them seen only once. The input for sequencing was peripheral blood, taken 28 days after the second AZD1222 dose. The receptors were sampled from an adult who received the AZD1222 COVID-19 vaccine. Each CDR3 is given with its conserved first and last residue. A D gene is named only where the DNA matches it firmly. Some rows have no size entry. The others give once, few or many, or a class for an expanded clone.

d_call	clone_size	v_call	j_call	cdr3_aa	cdr3_nt
-	-	TRBV6-5	TRBJ1-2	CASSYRDASYGYTF	TGTGCCAGCAGTTACCGGGACGCCTCCTATGGCTACACCTTC
-	-	TRBV27	TRBJ2-4	CASSLEGGQNIQYF	TGTGCCAGCAGTTTAGAAGGGGGGCAAAACATTCAGTACTTC
TRBD1	-	TRBV19	TRBJ2-3	CASSIVFIGQGPDTQYF	TGTGCCAGTAGTATAGTGTTCATCGGACAGGGCCCAGATACGCAGTATTTT
-	-	TRBV7-2	TRBJ1-2	CASSLARAQVGYTF	TGTGCCAGCAGCTTAGCCCGGGCCCAGGTTGGCTACACCTTC
-	-	TRBV5-1	TRBJ1-1	CASSSPGLEAFF	TGCGCCAGCAGCTCTCCGGGCCTTGAAGCTTTCTTT
TRBD2	once	TRBV4-1	TRBJ2-5	CASSQSPRAAGGSVQYF	TGCGCCAGCAGCCAAAGCCCGAGGGCGGCGGGAGGATCGGTCCAGTACTTC
TRBD2	-	TRBV10-3	TRBJ2-5	CAISGLAEETQYF	TGTGCCATCAGTGGACTAGCGGAAGAGACCCAGTACTTC
-	-	TRBV29-1	TRBJ1-3	CSGVPAVKRNF	TGCAGCGGTGTCCCGGCCGTGAAAAGGAATTTT
-	-	TRBV3-1/TRBV3-2	TRBJ1-2	CASSPGPYGYTF	TGTGCCAGCAGCCCCGGGCCGTACGGCTACACCTTC
-	-	TRBV7-2	TRBJ1-3	CASSPGTASGNTIYF	TGTGCCAGCAGCCCAGGGACCGCCTCTGGAAACACCATATATTTT
-	-	TRBV14	TRBJ1-2	CASSAAGFTNYGYTF	TGTGCCAGCAGCGCGGCGGGATTCACTAACTATGGCTACACCTTC
-	-	TRBV12-5	TRBJ1-1	CASGLVQGGKNTEAFF	TGTGCTAGTGGTTTGGTACAGGGAGGCAAGAACACTGAAGCTTTCTTT
-	-	TRBV19	TRBJ2-6	CASTRRGSSSGANVLTF	TGTGCCAGTACCCGCAGGGGATCCAGCTCTGGGGCCAACGTCCTGACTTTC
TRBD1	once	TRBV7-3	TRBJ1-2	CASSPDRDLGYTF	TGTGCCAGCAGCCCCGACAGGGATCTTGGCTACACCTTC
-	-	TRBV6-2/TRBV6-3	TRBJ1-5	CASSYLSGLVDQPQHF	TGTGCCAGCAGTTACTTATCGGGTTTGGTGGATCAGCCCCAGCATTTT
TRBD2	-	TRBV18	TRBJ2-2	CASSPLGLAGANTGELFF	TGTGCCAGCTCACCTCTGGGGCTAGCGGGCGCGAACACCGGGGAGCTGTTTTTT
TRBD1	-	TRBV11-1	TRBJ1-1	CASSLGDRGTEAFF	TGTGCCAGCAGCTTAGGGGACAGGGGGACTGAAGCTTTCTTT
-	-	TRBV12-5	TRBJ2-3	CASGLASRDTQYF	TGTGCTAGTGGTTTAGCCTCCAGAGATACGCAGTATTTT
TRBD1	-	TRBV5-6	TRBJ1-4	CASRQTGADEKLFF	TGTGCCAGCAGGCAGACAGGGGCGGATGAAAAACTGTTTTTT
TRBD1	-	TRBV28	TRBJ2-1	CASNAAYRDRGLPAFF	TGTGCCAGCAACGCCGCGTACCGGGACAGGGGTTTACCGGCGTTCTTC
-	-	TRBV27	TRBJ1-1	CASTGAGTEAFF	TGTGCCAGCACCGGGGCCGGCACTGAAGCTTTCTTT
-	once	TRBV5-8	TRBJ1-5	CASSRWGGGNQPQHF	TGTGCCAGCAGCCGCTGGGGGGGTGGCAATCAGCCCCAGCATTTT
-	-	TRBV2	TRBJ1-5	CASAPQLIGPQHF	TGTGCCAGCGCCCCGCAACTGATTGGCCCCCAGCATTTT
-	-	TRBV5-4	TRBJ1-2	CATLLHLPTGELNYGYTF	TGTGCCACCCTCCTTCACCTCCCGACAGGTGAGTTGAACTATGGCTACACCTTC
TRBD1	-	TRBV7-3	TRBJ2-7	CARGDRAHQQYF	TGTGCCAGAGGGGACAGAGCCCATCAGCAGTACTTC
-	-	TRBV3-1/TRBV3-2	TRBJ2-1	CASSLILASYNEQFF	TGTGCCAGCAGCCTTATTCTGGCCTCCTACAATGAGCAGTTCTTC
-	-	TRBV2	TRBJ1-1	CASSSTGLNTEAFF	TGTGCCAGCAGCTCCACGGGGTTGAACACTGAAGCTTTCTTT
-	-	TRBV4-3	TRBJ1-5	CASSQDGGGNQPQHF	TGCGCCAGCAGCCAAGATGGCGGAGGCAATCAGCCCCAGCATTTT
-	-	TRBV3-1/TRBV3-2	TRBJ1-1	CASSLRTGGRGTEAFF	TGTGCCAGCAGCCTAAGGACGGGGGGGCGCGGGACTGAAGCTTTCTTT
-	-	TRBV3-1/TRBV3-2	TRBJ2-7	CASSPQGGVGSYEQYF	TGTGCCAGCAGCCCTCAGGGCGGGGTTGGCTCCTACGAGCAGTACTTC
TRBD1	-	TRBV28	TRBJ1-2	CASSSSGGTGENYGYTF	TGTGCCAGCAGTTCCTCGGGGGGGACAGGGGAGAACTATGGCTACACCTTC
TRBD2	-	TRBV7-9	TRBJ2-7	CASIKILADVVEQYF	TGTGCCAGCATCAAGATACTAGCGGACGTGGTCGAGCAGTACTTC
-	-	TRBV9	TRBJ2-2	CASSVDGTGELFF	TGTGCCAGCAGCGTAGATGGTACCGGGGAGCTGTTTTTT
TRBD1	-	TRBV3-1/TRBV3-2	TRBJ2-1	CASSFPGQNNEQFF	TGTGCCAGCAGCTTCCCGGGACAGAACAATGAGCAGTTCTTC
TRBD1	-	TRBV3-1/TRBV3-2	TRBJ2-7	CASSQVSGGPGHEQYF	TGTGCCAGCAGCCAAGTCTCAGGGGGCCCAGGCCACGAGCAGTACTTC
-	-	TRBV2	TRBJ1-1	CASSEARGTEAFF	TGTGCCAGCAGTGAAGCGAGGGGCACTGAAGCTTTCTTT
-	-	TRBV5-1	TRBJ2-1	CASSLAEGLNNEQFF	TGCGCCAGCAGCTTGGCGGAGGGACTCAACAATGAGCAGTTCTTC
-	once	TRBV7-8	TRBJ1-4	CASSLTGGEKLFF	TGTGCCAGCAGCCTAACAGGTGGTGAAAAACTGTTTTTT
TRBD1	-	TRBV5-1	TRBJ2-1	CASSTGGTYNEQFF	TGCGCCAGCAGTACAGGGGGTACCTACAATGAGCAGTTCTTC
-	-	TRBV12-3/TRBV12-4	TRBJ1-1	CASSNPSDTEAFF	TGTGCCAGCAGTAACCCTTCGGACACTGAAGCTTTCTTT
TRBD1	few	TRBV19	TRBJ1-4	CASRAGTELFF	TGTGCCAGTAGAGCCGGGACAGAACTGTTTTTT
-	-	TRBV3-1/TRBV3-2	TRBJ2-6	CASSQLLDSGANVLTF	TGTGCCAGCAGCCAACTACTAGACTCTGGGGCCAACGTCCTGACTTTC